This T cell receptor (beta chain) was captured by sequencing in a study of cytomegalovirus exposure and HLA in healthy donors. Findings and caveats of the study: It was confirmed in vitro that three of the CMV-associated chains were specific for CMV antigens.

On this clone itself: The antigen remains unidentified.

V was shortened by 3 bases and J by 4 bases, with 7 bases between the two germline ends. The CDR3 spans 11 residues. Germline V CDR1 and CDR2: DFQATT, SNEGSKA (reference sequence). Primers included in the PCR were 60 Vbeta and 13 Jbeta primers. Measured with immunoSEQ multiplex PCR; TCRdb has only the in-frame clones, and not every one. The sample includes around 74,000 clones, around 80% of them seen just once. This chain connects TRBV20-1 to TRBJ2-7; D gene unclear. Sequences were obtained from PBMCs. The receptor comes from a man younger than 40 in good health and CMV-seronegative. The CDR3 nucleotides read TGCAGTGCTAGTAATACTTACGAGCAGTACTTC. This encodes CSASNTYEQYF.